This T cell receptor beta chain was recorded in a study of T cell repertoires in cytomegalovirus infection. Study-wide results and limits: Summed frequency of public TCR beta families distinguished CMV carriers with the relevant HLA.

TCRdb re-called the reads through MiXCR, storing one row per CDR3 protein. The profile shows about 740,000 distinct CDR3 sequences, under 40% of them singletons. About this clonotype itself: Antigen unknown.

Germline loops: CDR1 SEHNR, CDR2 FQNEAQ (reference sequence). The CDR3 runs 16 residues. J lost 1 base, V lost 5 bases, and 9 bases had no gene match. Sequenced input: PBMCs. This chain connects TRBV7-9 to TRBJ2-3; 7 bases are a match to TRBD1. This sequence originates from a human donor in good health (CMV status not recorded). Some clones in this sample may be carry-over from other donors' samples. The CDR3 loop is CASSTRQGRGTDTQYF. In DNA, the CDR3 is TGTGCCAGCAGCACACGACAGGGAAGAGGCACAGATACGCAGTATTTT. The whole variable domain, remainder taken from reference TRBV7-9 and TRBJ2-3, is DTGVSQNPRHKITKRGQNVTFRCDPISEHNRLYWYRQTLGQGPEFLTYFQNEAQLEKSRLLSDRFSAERPKGSFSTLEIQRTEQGDSAMYLCASSTRQGRGTDTQYFGPGTRLTVL.